Included here is one TCR beta chain sequence, with context. Its target is unknown. This CDR3 has 13 amino acids. V lost 9 bases and J lost 5, with 17 bases in between. In germline, CDR1 is MDHEN, CDR2 SYDVKM. The record originates from a study of cytomegalovirus exposure and HLA in healthy donors. General observations from the study: The authors later found most CMV-associated TCR beta chains appeared HLA-restricted.

Primers included in the PCR were 60 Vbeta and 13 Jbeta primers. Here immunoSEQ multiplex PCR was the method, and the copy in TCRdb shows in-frame clones only, minus some. The sample contains over 95,000 clones, more than 70% of which appear only once. The genes are TRBV28 and TRBJ2-7; D perhaps matches TRBD2 (5 bases). The receptor's source is a female donor in good health and CMV-seronegative. The sample taken for sequencing was PBMCs. The CDR3 DNA follows: TGTGCCAGTCTTCTACTAGATTCTAACGAGCAGTACTTC. It encodes CASLLLDSNEQYF. Combining the CDR3 with reference TRBV28 and TRBJ2-7 gives the whole variable domain DVKVTQSSRYLVKRTGEKVFLECVQDMDHENMFWYRQDPGLGLRLIYFSYDVKMKEKGDIPEGYSVSREKKERFSLILESASTNQTSMYLCASLLLDSNEQYFGPGTRLTVT.